These 12 T cell receptor beta chains came from one sample sequenced in a study of blood T cells in healthy people across ages. Alongside a J-beta primer mix, a sample-barcoded 5' primer served in a second PCR lasting roughly 6 to 12 cycles. TCRdb re-called the 5' RACE reads with MiXCR, one entry per CDR3 protein. The repertoire has approximately 810,000 distinct CDR3 sequences, 29% of them found once; the top ten carry 15% to 20%. Source material: blood. These receptors came from an elderly woman in good health.

Turning to this clonotype: With a much larger clone just one base away, this may be a read error. Written as DNA, the CDR3 is TGTGCCAGCCCACCAACTCAGGGGAACTACGAGCAGTACTTC. Protein sequence: CASPPTQGNYEQYF. V is TRBV18 and J is TRBJ2-7; TRBD1 is a possible D gene (6 bases). CDR3 length: 14 residues. Germline V gene lookup returns CDR1 KGHSH and CDR2 LQKENI.

This clonotype was seen a handful of times. The V gene is TRBV7-2, the J gene TRBJ2-1, with 9 bases lining up with TRBD2. The V segment lost 5 bases and the J segment 7 bases; nucleotides outside the gene matches: 6. The germline V gene has CDR1 SGHTA and CDR2 FQGNSA. The CDR3 is 14 amino acids. This CDR3 is CASSGIAGVNEQFF. The CDR3 nucleotides read TGTGCCAGCAGCGGAATAGCGGGAGTTAATGAGCAGTTCTTC.

As to this clonotype: A read error may be the cause here, since a much bigger clone is one base away. This rearrangement joins TRBV20-1 to TRBJ2-3, with D perhaps TRBD1 (5 bases). The CDR3 sequence is 15 residues long. V was cut by 3 bases and J by 3 bases, with 16 bases left in between. From germline, CDR1 is DFQATT and CDR2 SNEGSKA (reference sequence). For the CDR3, the DNA is TGCAGTGCTAGGCACAGAGAGGCAGGGACAGATACGCAGTATTTT. Its translation: CSARHREAGTDTQYF.

This clonotype was recorded a few times. The V call is TRBV7-9, the J call TRBJ1-5, with D possibly TRBD1 on 6 matching bases. V lost 5 bases to trimming and J lost 4 bases, with 18 bases between them. CDR3 size: 16 residues. In germline, CDR1 is SEHNR, CDR2 FQNEAQ (reference sequence). CDR3 nucleotide sequence: TGTGCCAGCAGCGAGGGACAAGGATGGGAAAATCAGCCCCAGCATTTT. The encoded protein is CASSEGQGWENQPQHF.

This clonotype was seen ten or more times. The chain joins TRBV2 to TRBJ2-3; 7 positions match TRBD2. J was trimmed by 6 bases and V by 6 bases; bases with no gene match: 6. This CDR3 region has 13 residues. Germline V gene sequence: CDR1 SNHLY, CDR2 FYNNEI. This CDR3 reads CASSRGGGDTQYF. The CDR3 DNA sequence: TGTGCCAGCAGCCGCGGGGGAGGTGATACGCAGTATTTT.

In this sample, this clonotype turned up many times. V and J are TRBV4-2 and TRBJ1-5; D might be TRBD1 (5 bases). Looked up from germline, CDR1 is LGHNA and CDR2 is YNFKEQ. This CDR3 spans 17 amino acids. V dropped 3 bases and J dropped 0 bases, with 15 bases sitting between them. CDR3: CASSHSGGVYSNQPQHF. CDR3 DNA sequence: TGTGCCAGCAGCCACTCTGGAGGGGTCTATAGCAATCAGCCCCAGCATTTT.

Concerning this clonotype: A read error may explain this, as a much larger clone is one base away. The genes are TRBV14 and TRBJ1-2; no clear D. V gave up 4 bases and J gave up 4 bases, with 7 bases separating them. This CDR3 is 12 amino acids long. The germline V gene encodes CDR1 SGHDN and CDR2 FVKESK. The CDR3 protein is CASSPGFYGYTF. The CDR3, as DNA: TGTGCCAGCAGCCCGGGCTTCTATGGCTACACCTTC.

This clonotype was seen at least ten times. The V and J genes are TRBV7-2 and TRBJ1-2; 7 nucleotides align to TRBD1. J gave up 5 bases and V 5 bases, and 11 bases lay outside the gene matches. Germline V gene sequence: CDR1 SGHTA, CDR2 FQGNSA. The CDR3 is made up of 15 amino acids. Here the CDR3 reads CASSQTRQGEYGYTF. CDR3 coding DNA: TGTGCCAGCAGCCAAACAAGACAGGGCGAATATGGCTACACCTTC.

The genes are TRBV7-2 and TRBJ1-1; a weak D match, TRBD1 (5 bases). This CDR3 comprises 13 residues. Trimming stripped 1 base from V and 9 bases from J, with 12 bases between. Looked up from germline, CDR1 is SGHTA and CDR2 is FQGNSA. The CDR3 reads CASSLGEGKKAFF. CDR3 DNA sequence: TGTGCCAGCAGCTTAGGGGAGGGGAAAAAAGCTTTCTTT. The variable domain in full, with the rest retrieved from reference TRBV7-2 and TRBJ1-1, is GAGVSQSPSNKVTEKGKDVELRCDPISGHTALYWYRQSLGQGLEFLIYFQGNSAPDKSGLPSDRFSAERTGGSVSTLTIQRTQQEDSAVYLCASSLGEGKKAFFGQGTRLTVV.

V and J are TRBV5-1 and TRBJ2-2, with 9 bases identical to TRBD1. This CDR3 is 16 amino acids long. Germline V gene data show CDR1 as SGHRS and CDR2 as YFSETQ. The junction had 8 bases not matched to a gene; V was cut back by 4 bases and J by 4 bases. The CDR3 is CASSPSGQGSTGELFF. The CDR3 nucleotides are TGCGCCAGCAGCCCTTCAGGACAGGGGTCCACCGGGGAGCTGTTTTTT. The variable domain in full, with the rest retrieved from reference TRBV5-1 and TRBJ2-2, is KAGVTQTPRYLIKTRGQQVTLSCSPISGHRSVSWYQQTPGQGLQFLFEYFSETQRNKGNFPGRFSGRQFSNSRSEMNVSTLELGDSALYLCASSPSGQGSTGELFFGEGSRLTVL.

The J gene is TRBJ2-1, the V gene TRBV15, with no clear D. V lost 0 bases, J lost 3 bases, and 9 bases lay in between. Germline loops: CDR1 LNHNV, CDR2 YYDKDF (reference sequence). This CDR3 contains 15 residues. As DNA, the CDR3 is TGTGCCACCAGCAGAGATTTGGCAGGCTACAATGAGCAGTTCTTC. This codes for CATSRDLAGYNEQFF. The whole variable domain, filled in from reference TRBV15 and TRBJ2-1, reads DAMVIQNPRYQVTQFGKPVTLSCSQTLNHNVMYWYQQKSSQAPKLLFHYYDKDFNNEADTPDNFQSRRPNTSFCFLDIRSPGLGDTAMYLCATSRDLAGYNEQFFGPGTRLTVL.

This clonotype was counted a few times. The chain couples TRBV30 to TRBJ2-1, with 10 bases aligning to TRBD2. Trimming cost V 3 bases and J 10 bases; bases outside gene matches: 9. The CDR3 spans 14 residues. Germline loops: CDR1 GTSNPN, CDR2 SVGIG (reference sequence). This chain's CDR3 is CAWRGSGGSQEQFF. In nucleotides, the CDR3 is TGTGCCTGGAGGGGTAGCGGGGGGTCCCAGGAGCAGTTCTTC.